This entry is about one T cell receptor (beta chain). The specificity of this receptor is unknown. Within one base of it there is no much larger clone, and no base qualities were kept. This entry comes from a study of blood T cell repertoires in COVID-19 (dated by TCRdb to the early 2020s). Describing the broader study: Samples from collaborators originated in the United States, Italy and Spain and spanned both the acute and convalescent phases of COVID-19. The prospective study material was composed of cDNA or gDNA derived from T cells, B-cell-depleted T cells, or PBMCs. The dataset comprised deeply sampled blood TCRbeta repertoires from subjects exposed to, actively infected with, or recovered from COVID-19. A freely available public database, intended as a resource for researchers studying the immune response to SARS-CoV-2, is where the repertoires were released. The samples were drawn from the first 160 participants of the ongoing ImmuneRACE study and from 950 to 1,500 subjects provided by 6 global collaborators. Nearly every sample came with metadata listing a de-identified subject ID, COVID-19 status, age in years and sex. HLA class I and class II types, where available, came from metadata supplied by the sample provider rather than from assay-based typing.

Each collaborating institution followed its own protocols to collect whole blood in K2EDTA tubes. For TCRbeta analysis, collaborators shipped samples as frozen whole blood, isolated PBMCs, or DNA extracted from either of those sample types. From a lookup of the germline V gene, CDR1 and CDR2 are LGHNA and YSLEER. From its cysteine to its phenylalanine, the CDR3 spans 18 amino acids. The only DNA kept is the CDR3, 54 bases in frame from the first base. V is pruned by 2 bases and J by 5 bases, leaving 14 bases of the junction without a gene match. The immunoSEQ Assay, a bias-controlled multiplex PCR, was used to amplify TCRbeta CDR3 regions from genomic DNA. The study's processing was this. The number of nucleated cells in each sample was estimated by amplification of reference gene primers within the assay. To quantify the absolute abundance of each unique TCRbeta CDR3 rearrangement, sequence reads were collapsed and filtered. Productive Simpson clonality was computed per sample as the square root of Simpson's diversity index over productive rearrangements. TCRdb retrieved this table from immuneACCESS and kept in-frame rearrangements only. Not all clones are present; in checked studies, unresolved V genes account for under half, and no reason is known for the remainder. V, J and clone size were drawn from that table, and D and trimming were deduced from the DNA. The sample has about 60,000 clones on record, approximately 90% of them singletons. 8.3% of the sample is held by the ten biggest clonotypes.

Overall study outcomes, separate from this receptor: Clinical and demographic metadata were provided uncurated, with the amount varying by source and participant.

Sequencing was performed on peripheral blood. The sequence was obtained from a human donor with active COVID-19. The donor label of this sample is uncertain. Recombination linked TRBV4-3 to TRBJ2-1; 8 bases in the middle match TRBD1. The DNA is as follows: TGCGCCAGCAGCCAAAAGGGGCGCCGGACAGGGTTGCACAATGAGCAGTTCTTC. Its protein reads: CASSQKGRRTGLHNEQFF.